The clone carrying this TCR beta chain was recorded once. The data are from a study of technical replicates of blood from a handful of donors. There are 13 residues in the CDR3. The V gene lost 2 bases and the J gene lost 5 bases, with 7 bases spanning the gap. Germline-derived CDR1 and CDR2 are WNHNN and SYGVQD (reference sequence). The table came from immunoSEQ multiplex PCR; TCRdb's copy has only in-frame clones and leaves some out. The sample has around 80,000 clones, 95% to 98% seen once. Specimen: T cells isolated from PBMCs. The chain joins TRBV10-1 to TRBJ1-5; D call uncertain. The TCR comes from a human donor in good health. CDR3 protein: CASSEEGYQPQHF. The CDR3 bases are TGCGCCAGCAGTGAGGAGGGTTATCAGCCCCAGCATTTT.